This T cell receptor (beta chain) emerged from a study of regulatory T cells in long-lasting Graves disease (dated by TCRdb to about 2021). Background for the entire study: Newly diagnosed Graves' disease patients had taken antithyroid drugs for less than 3 months. A total of some 35 samples underwent TCR sequencing, from some 13 patients with persistent Graves' disease and 20 or so patients with newly diagnosed Graves' disease. Persistent Graves' disease patients were compared with newly diagnosed Graves' disease patients by peripheral blood TCR sequencing and RNA sequencing. The study took place in China and was registered as a clinical trial. On the study overall, not on this receptor specifically: Because the primary lesion, thyroid tissue, could not be accessed, the study looked at peripheral blood alone. As a limitation, the authors acknowledged that the small sample size may reduce accuracy. Lower TCR Shannon entropy and fewer highly expanded clones were observed in persistent Graves' disease patients than in newly diagnosed patients, which suggested clonal expansion. Sequencing and analysis were restricted to the TCR beta chain. More public clonotypes were shared among persistent patients (under 3,000) than among newly diagnosed patients (approximately 1,000). TRBV28, TRBJ1-2 and TRBJ2-5 were preferentially used in persistent disease, while TRBV20-1 and TRBJ2-1 were favored in newly diagnosed disease.

Libraries were built with multiplex PCR. The listed sequencing device is Illumina HiSeq 4000. TCR beta libraries were built with iRepertoire HTBI primers and Arm-PCR amplification of CDR3 regions. PCR products were gel purified before sequencing. In the source study's methods: Gene usage analysis of CDR3 amino acid clonotypes used the 62 TRBV and around 13 TRBJ segments found across samples. COPE and FqMerger were used to merge the filtered high-quality paired reads into contigs. BLAST was used to align contigs to the IMGT TRBV, TRBD and TRBJ reference genes, and CDR3 was defined following IMGT. Clonotypes above 0.1% frequency were classified as highly expanded clones. Repertoire diversity was measured by Shannon entropy, and V-J evenness by the Gini coefficient. Public clonotypes were defined as clonotypes shared by more than one individual. TCRdb itself trimmed the public reads at Q25 with fastp, ran MiXCR and retained productive beta chains. Rows are unified per CDR3 protein, each entry keeping the most common DNA and genes. The V and J calls come from TCRdb's annotation, not from the publication. The sample includes 400,000 to 500,000 distinct CDR3 sequences, with about 16% observed a single time. The ten largest clones add up to around 11% of the sample.

This clonotype was recorded a few times. The antigen this receptor binds is unknown. No much larger clone is present one base from it, and per-base qualities are unavailable. The time point label, read with the paper, signifies: newly diagnosed GD, antithyroid drugs for less than 3 months. For both TCR sequencing and RNA sequencing, RNA was extracted from PBMCs using TRIzol. The diagnosis of Graves' disease was made according to American Thyroid Association guidelines. Patients were recruited from an endocrinology department in Xi'an, China. From each patient, 7.5 to 10 milliliters of peripheral blood was collected into an EDTA anticoagulant tube. Ficoll Paque Plus density gradient separation was used to isolate PBMCs, and no further T cell sorting was performed. An Agilent 2100 Bioanalyzer and agarose gel were used to check RNA quality, while a NanoDrop 2000 measured RNA concentration. Reading the germline V gene (reference sequence) gives CDR1 DFQATT and CDR2 SNEGSKA. V has 0 bases trimmed and J has 2 bases trimmed; junction bases matching no gene number 7. Measured from the cysteine to the phenylalanine, the CDR3 is 16 residues long. Kept here is only the CDR3 DNA, which spans 48 bases and is read in frame from base 1.

These same data were also listed under a study on T cells in Graves' hyperthyroidism and ophthalmopathy. The second study's paper adds: Graves' hyperthyroidism was defined as stable when no progression to ophthalmopathy occurred over 18 months of follow-up. Hyperthyroidism patients were newly diagnosed, had a disease duration of under 2 months, and were aged 18 to 65 years. Patients with uncontrolled infections, other autoimmune diseases, pregnancy or lactation were excluded. Diagnoses relied on clinical symptoms, serum thyroxine and TRAb, thyroid ultrasound and orbital computed tomography. The first round of RT-PCR for the TCR CDR3 was performed with the HTBI primer set and the Qiagen OneStep RT-PCR kit. Most expanded thyroid clonotypes (frequency above 0.001) were also detected in blood, a finding suggesting that blood repertoires may reflect thyroid immune responses. A model built on a 13 V-J signature distinguished ophthalmopathy from stable hyperthyroidism, reaching about 88% sensitivity and around 81% specificity in cross-validation and 80%/75% in testing. In validation, the model predicted progression to ophthalmopathy a median of 6.5 months before onset, with over 60% sensitivity and roughly 79% specificity. To identify TCR V-J signatures that set the groups apart, the researchers used a discovery cohort of about a hundred patients, made up of 40 to 45 with Graves' ophthalmopathy and 57 with stable Graves' hyperthyroidism. An independent validation cohort of fewer than 20 hyperthyroidism patients and 17 patients who later progressed to ophthalmopathy tested prospective prediction of ophthalmopathy. The 100 discovery patients were randomly split 7:3 into training and test sets. Thyroid tissue and blood T-cell repertoires from several Graves' hyperthyroidism patients were also compared in the study. Once sampling was done, hyperthyroidism patients were given methimazole at a starting dose of 30 mg daily, whereas ophthalmopathy patients were given high-dose intravenous methylprednisolone. A second multiplex PCR round built the libraries, followed by size selection and purification. Sequencing of the libraries was done on an Illumina HiSeq2000 using paired-end 100 bp reads. SOAPnuke was used to process the raw data, throwing out any read that contained adapters or uncalled bases, had a mean Phred below 15, or lacked an exact constant-primer or identifier match. High-quality paired reads were merged using COPE v1.2.5, and each unique nucleotide sequence was defined as a clonotype. Clonotypes were aligned to IMGT TRBV, TRBD and TRBJ reference segments using MiTCR v1.1. Only V-J combinations with frequency above 0.0001, covering about 99% of repertoires, were analysed. The TCS score was defined as F50 (clonal expansion) divided by E x V (chaos), with BLOSUM62-based TCRdist calculated between CDR3 peptides within each V-J. Welch's t-statistics and random forest reduced 450 to 600 V-J features to some 14, which were used in a naive Bayes classifier (R e1071). Sample size was not statistically predetermined, and investigators were not blinded to group allocation. The paper describes TCR Vbeta CDR3 sequencing of roughly 130 peripheral blood samples, made up of around 41 ophthalmopathy patients, more than 70 hyperthyroidism patients and some 17 progressor patients.

The sequence came from a woman in her twenties or thirties with Graves disease. Donor details come from another sample of the same person, matched by shared clones. The sample consisted of peripheral blood mononuclear cells (PBMCs), taken at new diagnosis, from a patient treated with antithyroid drugs. The chain links TRBV20-1 with TRBJ2-1; TRBD2 agrees with 7 junctional bases. The nucleotides read TGCAGTGCTAGAGATTCCCTAGCGGATACCTACAATGAGCAGTTCTTC. This codes for CSARDSLADTYNEQFF.